The 31 T cell receptor beta chains below come from one sample, sequenced in a study of blood T cell repertoires in COVID-19. TCRdb's copy holds only in-frame clones and misses some; the assay was immunoSEQ multiplex PCR. The sample shows some 160,000 clones, 86% of them seen only once. The sample consisted of peripheral blood. The source of these receptors is an older woman with acute or convalescent COVID-19.

This chain uses TRBV11-2 with TRBJ2-3; no clear D gene. The germline V gene has CDR1 SGHAT and CDR2 FQNNGV. CDR3 size: 13 residues. Trimming removed 1 base from V and 7 bases from J, with 9 bases in between. The DNA for the CDR3 is TGTGCCAGCAGCTTAGCCCAGAGGTATACGCAGTATTTT. This codes for CASSLAQRYTQYF.

The genes are TRBV5-6 and TRBJ1-1; weak D call: TRBD1 (5 bases). CDR3 length: 12 residues. The germline V and J ends were trimmed by 3 bases and 7 bases, with 10 bases remaining between them. The germline gives CDR1 SGHDT, CDR2 YYEEEE. CDR3 sequence: CASSSEGLEAFF. CDR3 sequence (DNA): TGTGCCAGCAGCTCGGAGGGGCTTGAAGCTTTCTTT.

This clone was seen a single time. The V and J genes are TRBV12-3 or TRBV12-4 and TRBJ2-5, with D uncertain. The CDR3 is 13 residues long. V shed 3 bases and J shed 9 bases, with 14 bases lying between them. CDR3: CASSFGSVLAQYF. Here the CDR3 DNA reads TGTGCCAGCAGTTTTGGCAGTGTATTGGCCCAGTACTTC.

The chain uses TRBV16 and TRBJ2-5, with TRBD2 matching over 10 bases. Germline V gives CDR1 KGHSY, CDR2 FQNENV. The CDR3 has 15 amino acids. V lost 0 bases and J lost 4; bases outside the gene matches: 2. CDR3 DNA: TGTGCCAGCAGCCAATCTAGCGGGAGGTCAGAGACCCAGTACTTC. It codes for CASSQSSGRSETQYF.

The chain has TRBV28 and TRBJ1-1; D unresolved. Germline values: CDR1 MDHEN, CDR2 SYDVKM. The germline V and J ends were trimmed by 7 bases and 1 base, with 16 bases remaining between them. This CDR3 has 15 amino acids. The CDR3 region is CASILRTWANTEAFF. In DNA form, the CDR3 reads TGTGCCAGCATCTTAAGAACCTGGGCGAACACTGAAGCTTTCTTT.

The gene calls are TRBV3-1 (or the pseudogene TRBV3-2) and TRBJ2-7, with 9 bases that match TRBD2. This CDR3 region has 16 residues. The junction had 5 bases not matched to a gene; V was cut back by 1 base and J by 1 base. In germline, CDR1 is LGHDT, CDR2 YNNKEL (reference sequence). CDR3 sequence reads: CASSQGGGVGSYEQYF. CDR3 in DNA: TGTGCCAGCAGCCAAGGCGGGGGGGTTGGGTCCTACGAGCAGTACTTC.

The chain employs TRBV7-2 and TRBJ2-2; D is possibly TRBD1 (6 bases). The germline CDR1 and CDR2 sequences are SGHTA and FQGNSA. The CDR3 spans 14 residues. V lost 7 bases to trimming and J lost 3 bases, with 12 bases between them. The DNA for the CDR3 is TGTGCCAGCACCCCTAGGGGGTACACCGGGGAGCTGTTTTTT. This sequence encodes CASTPRGYTGELFF.

V and J are TRBV19 and TRBJ2-6; TRBD1 aligns across 7 bases. The J segment lost 1 base and the V segment lost 3 bases, leaving 12 bases of the junction unmatched. The CDR3 extends over 19 amino acids. The germline gives CDR1 LNHDA, CDR2 SQIVND (reference sequence). CDR3 coding DNA: TGTGCCAGTAGTATCGGGGCCGGGACAGCCAGTTCTGGGGCCAACGTCCTGACTTTC. This encodes CASSIGAGTASSGANVLTF. The full variable domain, completed using reference TRBV19 and TRBJ2-6, is DGGITQSPKYLFRKEGQNVTLSCEQNLNHDAMYWYRQDPGQGLRLIYYSQIVNDFQKGDIAEGYSVSREKKESFPLTVTSAQKNPTAFYLCASSIGAGTASSGANVLTFGAGSRLTVL.

The chain carries TRBV5-6 and TRBJ2-7; 11 bases agree with TRBD1. Per the germline V gene, CDR1 is SGHDT and CDR2 is YYEEEE. V lost 1 base, J lost 3 bases, and 12 bases stayed unmatched. The CDR3 extends over 18 amino acids. The CDR3 DNA reads TGTGCCAGCAGCTTGAGGGCGGGATCCGGGACAGGGGGCTACGAGCAGTACTTC. It encodes CASSLRAGSGTGGYEQYF.

The chain is built from TRBV3-1 (or the pseudogene TRBV3-2) and TRBJ1-1; perhaps TRBD1 as D (6 bases). In germline, CDR1 is LGHDT, CDR2 YNNKEL (reference sequence). The CDR3 is 18 residues long. Trimming took off 4 bases at V and 0 bases at J, with 21 bases between the two ends. CDR3 in amino acids: CASSPRMPGQILNTEAFF. In nucleotides, the CDR3 is TGTGCCAGCAGCCCGCGTATGCCCGGACAGATTTTGAACACTGAAGCTTTCTTT.

This chain joins TRBV14 and TRBJ2-7, with 8 bases aligning to TRBD1. The V gene's germline CDR1 is SGHDN and CDR2 FVKESK. The CDR3 totals 14 residues. The J segment lost 1 base and the V segment lost 5 bases, leaving 4 bases of the junction unmatched. CDR3 in amino acids: CASSTRQGSYEQYF. CDR3 DNA sequence: TGTGCCAGCAGCACCCGACAGGGGTCCTACGAGCAGTACTTC.

The V call is TRBV28, the J call TRBJ1-2; 7 bases line up with TRBD1. Germline CDR1 MDHEN, CDR2 SYDVKM. The CDR3 runs to 18 residues. V was pared by 3 bases and J by 4 bases, with 17 bases of the junction left unmatched. The CDR3 loop is CASSFLRGRSRKSYGYTF. The CDR3 nucleotides read TGTGCCAGCAGTTTCCTTAGGGGGCGCTCCCGGAAATCCTATGGCTACACCTTC.

This chain uses TRBV7-2 with TRBJ2-3; 8 bases fit TRBD2. CDR3 length: 15 residues. The germline V gene has CDR1 SGHTA and CDR2 FQGNSA. The V and J ends lost 2 bases and 10 bases, in that order; junction bases with no gene match: 11. CDR3 amino acids: CASSLMGRSGGAQYF. The CDR3 nucleotides are TGTGCCAGCAGCTTAATGGGAAGAAGCGGGGGTGCGCAGTATTTT.

This rearrangement joins TRBV6-5 to TRBJ2-1; 7 bases agree with TRBD1. Germline-derived CDR1 and CDR2 are MNHEY and SVGAGI. The CDR3 loop spans 14 amino acids. Losses at the gene ends were 8 bases for V and 3 bases for J; bases not matched to a gene: 7. This CDR3 is CASLNRGNYNEQFF. CDR3 in DNA: TGTGCCAGCTTGAACAGGGGAAACTACAATGAGCAGTTCTTC.

This rearrangement joins TRBV7-8 to TRBJ2-7; perhaps TRBD1 as D (6 bases). V was pared by 5 bases and J by 3 bases, with 11 bases between. Germline assignment: CDR1 SGHVS and CDR2 FQNEAQ. The CDR3 runs to 13 residues. Written as DNA, the CDR3 is TGTGCCAGCAGCATCCGGGACAACTACGAGCAGTACTTC. It encodes CASSIRDNYEQYF.

This clone was detected once. The chain combines TRBV24-1 with TRBJ1-2; TRBD1 agrees at 8 bases. The junction had 18 bases not matched to a gene; V was cut back by 7 bases and J by 0 bases. CDR1 and CDR2 from the germline V gene are KGHDR and SFDVKD. The CDR3 contains 19 residues. CDR3 sequence: CATRTTRRGQVRANYGYTF. CDR3 DNA sequence: TGTGCCACCAGGACTACCAGAAGGGGACAGGTCCGAGCTAACTATGGCTACACCTTC.

Only a few counts were recorded for this clone. V is TRBV6-5 and J is TRBJ1-1; tentative D call: TRBD1 (6 bases). Trimming stripped 8 bases from V and 4 bases from J, with 8 bases between. Germline V gene sequence: CDR1 MNHEY, CDR2 SVGAGI. The length of the CDR3 is 11 residues. Here the CDR3 DNA reads TGTGCCAGCGGGGGCGGCACTGAAGCTTTCTTT. Its protein product is CASGGGTEAFF.

The gene calls are TRBV7-2 and TRBJ1-5; D gene unclear. This CDR3 is 15 amino acids long. V lost 1 base, J lost 9 bases, and 16 bases lay in between. CDR1 and CDR2 (germline): SGHTA, FQGNSA. In DNA form, the CDR3 reads TGTGCCAGCAGCTTAGAAGGCCGAAATGGAGTGCCCCAGCATTTT. Translating it yields CASSLEGRNGVPQHF.

The genes are TRBV7-2 and TRBJ1-2; D not certain. V dropped 5 bases and J dropped 7 bases, with 20 bases sitting between them. The CDR3 contains 15 residues. Germline V gene sequence: CDR1 SGHTA, CDR2 FQGNSA. The CDR3 nucleotides read TGTGCCAGCAGCCCGTACGGGAGCCTAATTAGTGGCTACACCTTC. It specifies CASSPYGSLISGYTF.

The V and J genes are TRBV7-3 and TRBJ2-3, with 8 positions matching TRBD2. The CDR3 consists of 15 residues. CDR1 is SGHTA and CDR2 is FQGTGA in the germline V gene. The trim removed 5 bases at V and 0 bases at J, leaving 4 bases unmatched. CDR3 amino acids: CASSRLAGSTDTQYF. In DNA form, the CDR3 reads TGTGCCAGCAGCCGGCTAGCGGGTAGCACAGATACGCAGTATTTT.

V is TRBV5-6 and J is TRBJ2-5, with a possible D match to TRBD2 (5 bases). CDR3 size: 15 residues. Germline CDR1 is SGHDT and CDR2 is YYEEEE. The germline V and J ends were trimmed by 1 base and 1 base, with 11 bases remaining between them. The CDR3: CASSLSPSGQETQYF. CDR3 bases: TGTGCCAGCAGCTTGTCGCCAAGCGGCCAAGAGACCCAGTACTTC.

The chain combines TRBV27 with TRBJ1-6, with 9 bases identical to TRBD1. From germline, CDR1 is MNHEY and CDR2 SMNVEV (reference sequence). V shed 8 bases and J 6 bases; nucleotides not matched to a gene: 8. The CDR3 length is 15 residues. CDR3 protein: CASRSWDRANSPLHF. The CDR3 DNA reads TGTGCCAGCCGTAGTTGGGACAGGGCTAATTCACCCCTCCACTTT.

The CDR3 DNA follows: TGTGCCAGCAGCTCCCAAGCGGGAGCGAACACCGGGGAGCTGTTTTTT. This encodes CASSSQAGANTGELFF. The genes are TRBV5-4 and TRBJ2-2; 8 nucleotides agree with TRBD2. Germline assignment: CDR1 SGHNT and CDR2 YYREEE (reference sequence). The CDR3 extends over 16 amino acids. V was pared by 3 bases and J by 0 bases, with 4 bases of the junction left unmatched.

The chain combines TRBV5-6 with TRBJ1-2; 7 bases fit TRBD1. This CDR3 has 12 amino acids. V lost 4 bases and J lost 5; bases outside the gene matches: 2. CDR1 SGHDT and CDR2 YYEEEE come from the germline V gene. Here the CDR3 reads CASSRQGYGYTF. In DNA form, the CDR3 reads TGTGCCAGCAGCCGACAGGGATATGGCTACACCTTC.

The chain couples TRBV18 to TRBJ1-1; TRBD1 is a possible D gene (5 bases). Germline values: CDR1 KGHSH, CDR2 LQKENI. CDR3 length equals 14 residues. Trimming took off 2 bases at V and 6 bases at J, with 13 bases between the two ends. This CDR3 reads CASSPKQGVAEAFF. CDR3 in DNA: TGTGCCAGCTCACCAAAGCAGGGTGTCGCTGAAGCTTTCTTT.

The chain couples TRBV7-9 to TRBJ1-5; TRBD1 is a possible D gene (5 bases). CDR1 and CDR2 (germline): SEHNR, FQNEAQ (reference sequence). V lost 5 bases to trimming and J lost 6 bases, with 17 bases between them. The length of the CDR3 is 15 residues. The CDR3 reads CASSADPGQGQPQHF. The DNA of the CDR3 is TGTGCCAGCAGCGCGGACCCTGGGCAGGGTCAGCCCCAGCATTTT.

The chain joins TRBV7-2 to TRBJ2-7; D remains unclear. V lost 1 base to trimming and J lost 2 bases, with 9 bases between them. CDR3 length: 14 residues. Per the germline V gene, CDR1 is SGHTA and CDR2 is FQGNSA. CDR3 DNA: TGTGCCAGCAGCTTAGGGCACATAACCTACGAGCAGTACTTC. Protein sequence: CASSLGHITYEQYF.

This rearrangement joins TRBV5-5 to TRBJ1-5, with a weak D call TRBD1 (5 bases). The CDR3 has 16 residues. The germline gives CDR1 SGHKS, CDR2 YYEKEE (reference sequence). V gave up 0 bases and J gave up 1 base, with 11 bases separating them. The CDR3 DNA follows: TGTGCCAGCAGCTTGGGTGGGGGAGGAAGCAATCAGCCCCAGCATTTT. This gives the protein CASSLGGGGSNQPQHF.

CDR3 loop: CASSSIPRGLDGYTF. The CDR3 region has the DNA TGTGCCAGCAGCTCCATACCCAGGGGGTTAGATGGCTACACCTTC. V usage is TRBV5-6 and J usage is TRBJ1-2; 7 bases map to TRBD1. Germline values: CDR1 SGHDT, CDR2 YYEEEE. The CDR3 extends over 15 amino acids. Trimming cost V 3 bases and J 6 bases; bases outside gene matches: 11.

The chain combines TRBV4-1 with TRBJ1-6; no firm D call. Per the germline V gene, CDR1 is MGHRA and CDR2 is YSYEKL. This CDR3 has 13 amino acids. V lost 0 bases to trimming and J lost 9 bases, with 6 bases between them. Written as DNA, the CDR3 is TGCGCCAGCAGCCAAGAGAGGGTTTCACCCCTCCACTTT. It translates to CASSQERVSPLHF.

The V gene is TRBV6-5, the J gene TRBJ2-1; 9 bases map to TRBD2. The CDR3 covers 16 residues. The J segment lost 2 bases and the V segment lost 4 bases, leaving 6 bases of the junction unmatched. In germline, CDR1 is MNHEY, CDR2 SVGAGI. CDR3 amino acids: CASSSEAGGPYNEQFF. The CDR3 nucleotides are TGTGCCAGCAGTTCGGAAGCGGGAGGCCCCTACAATGAGCAGTTCTTC.